This T cell receptor (beta chain) was retrieved from a study of monozygotic twins with inflammatory bowel disease. Overall study findings and caveats: Healthy co-twins exceeded IBD patients in TCRbeta diversity as measured by inverse Simpson.

Blood samples, whole and unsorted for T cells, yielded the isolated total RNA. About this clonotype: No antigen is known for it.

The CDR3 has 11 residues. CDR1 and CDR2 from the germline V gene are MDHEN and SYDVKM. UMIs incorporating a 6-nucleotide sample barcode were appended by means of template switching. TCRdb reprocessed the 5' RACE reads and stores each CDR3 protein as one record, lacking DNA. The sample table includes some 400,000 distinct CDR3 sequences. The sequenced sample consisted of blood. The TCR sequence derives from a human donor with ulcerative colitis or Crohn's disease, or a healthy co-twin of an affected twin (not recorded which). V is TRBV28 and J is TRBJ2-7. This chain's CDR3 is CASMSVVEQYF.